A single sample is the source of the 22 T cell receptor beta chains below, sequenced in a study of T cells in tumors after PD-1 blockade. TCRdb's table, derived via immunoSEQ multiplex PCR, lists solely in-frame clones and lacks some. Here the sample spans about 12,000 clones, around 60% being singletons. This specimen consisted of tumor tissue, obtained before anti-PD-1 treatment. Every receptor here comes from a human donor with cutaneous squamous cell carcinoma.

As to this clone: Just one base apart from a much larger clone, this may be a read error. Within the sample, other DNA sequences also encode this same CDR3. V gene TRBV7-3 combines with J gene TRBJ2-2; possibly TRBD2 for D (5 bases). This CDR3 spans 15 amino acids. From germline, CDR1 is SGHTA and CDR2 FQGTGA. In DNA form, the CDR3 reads TGTGCCAGCAGCCCTGGACTGGGAAACACTGGGGAGCTGTTTTTT. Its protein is CASSPGLGNTGELFF.

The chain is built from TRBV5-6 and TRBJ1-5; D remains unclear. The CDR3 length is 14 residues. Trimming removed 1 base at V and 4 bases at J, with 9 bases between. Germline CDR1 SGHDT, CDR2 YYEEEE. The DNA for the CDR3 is TGTGCCAGCAGCTTGCAAGGAGTAAATCAGCCCCAGCATTTT. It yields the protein CASSLQGVNQPQHF.

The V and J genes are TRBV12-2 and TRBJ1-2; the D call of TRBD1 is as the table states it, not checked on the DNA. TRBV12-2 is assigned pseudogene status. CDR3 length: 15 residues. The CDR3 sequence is CASRLEGREDYGYTF. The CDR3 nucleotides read TGTGCAAGTCGCTTAGAGGGGCGAGAAGACTATGGCTACACCTTC.

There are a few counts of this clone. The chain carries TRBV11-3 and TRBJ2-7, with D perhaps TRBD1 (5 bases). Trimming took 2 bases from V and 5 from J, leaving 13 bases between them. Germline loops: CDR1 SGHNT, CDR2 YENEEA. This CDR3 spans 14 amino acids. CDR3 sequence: CASSLRGFSNEQYF. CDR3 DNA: TGTGCCAGCAGCTTAAGGGGTTTTTCCAACGAGCAGTACTTC.

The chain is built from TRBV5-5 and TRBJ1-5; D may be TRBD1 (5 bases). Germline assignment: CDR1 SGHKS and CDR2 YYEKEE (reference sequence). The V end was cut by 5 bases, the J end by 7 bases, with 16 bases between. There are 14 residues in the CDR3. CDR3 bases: TGTGCCAGCAGTACTGGACACCTGGACCAGCCCCAGCATTTT. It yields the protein CASSTGHLDQPQHF.

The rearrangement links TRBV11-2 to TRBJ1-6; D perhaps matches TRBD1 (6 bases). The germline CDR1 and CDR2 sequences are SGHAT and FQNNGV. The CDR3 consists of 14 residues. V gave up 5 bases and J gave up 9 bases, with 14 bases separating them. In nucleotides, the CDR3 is TGTGCCAGCAGCCAAAGGGGGGGGCTTTCACCCCTCCACTTT. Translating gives CASSQRGGLSPLHF. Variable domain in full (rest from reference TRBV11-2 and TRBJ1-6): EAGVAQSPRYKIIEKRQSVAFWCNPISGHATLYWYQQILGQGPKLLIQFQNNGVVDDSQLPKDRFSAERLKGVDSTLKIQPAKLEDSAVYLCASSQRGGLSPLHFGNGTRLTVT.

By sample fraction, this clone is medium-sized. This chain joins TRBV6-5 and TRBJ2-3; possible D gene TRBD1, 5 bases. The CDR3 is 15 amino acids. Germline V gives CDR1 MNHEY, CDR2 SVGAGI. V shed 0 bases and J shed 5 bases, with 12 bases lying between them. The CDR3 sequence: CASSYSTGARDTQYF. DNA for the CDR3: TGTGCCAGCAGTTACTCAACAGGCGCCCGAGATACGCAGTATTTT.

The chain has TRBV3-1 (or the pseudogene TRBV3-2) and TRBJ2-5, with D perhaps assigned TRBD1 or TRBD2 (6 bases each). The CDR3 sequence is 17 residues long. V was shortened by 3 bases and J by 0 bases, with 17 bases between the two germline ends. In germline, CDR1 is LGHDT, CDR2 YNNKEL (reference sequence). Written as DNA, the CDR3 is TGTGCCAGCAGCCAGATAGGAGGGGGTCTTTACCAAGAGACCCAGTACTTC. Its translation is CASSQIGGGLYQETQYF.

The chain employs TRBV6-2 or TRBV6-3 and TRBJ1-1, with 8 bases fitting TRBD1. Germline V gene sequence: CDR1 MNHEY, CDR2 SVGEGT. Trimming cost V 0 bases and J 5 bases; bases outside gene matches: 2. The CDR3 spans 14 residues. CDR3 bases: TGTGCCAGCAGTTACTCGGACAGGGTGACTGAAGCTTTCTTT. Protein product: CASSYSDRVTEAFF.

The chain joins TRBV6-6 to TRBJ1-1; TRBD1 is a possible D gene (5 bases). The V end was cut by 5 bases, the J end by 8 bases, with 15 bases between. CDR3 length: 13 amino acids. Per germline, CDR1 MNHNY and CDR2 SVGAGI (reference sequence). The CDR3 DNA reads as TGTGCCAGCAGTAACCGGGACCGGGCCGAAGCTTTCTTT. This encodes CASSNRDRAEAFF.

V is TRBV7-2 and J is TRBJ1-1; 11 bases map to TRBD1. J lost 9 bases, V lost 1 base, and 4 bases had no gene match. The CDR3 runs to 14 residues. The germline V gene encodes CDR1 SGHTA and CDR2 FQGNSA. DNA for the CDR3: TGTGCCAGCAGCTTAGGGGGGACAGGGGGTCAAGCTTTCTTT. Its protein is CASSLGGTGGQAFF. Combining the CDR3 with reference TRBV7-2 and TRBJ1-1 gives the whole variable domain GAGVSQSPSNKVTEKGKDVELRCDPISGHTALYWYRQSLGQGLEFLIYFQGNSAPDKSGLPSDRFSAERTGGSVSTLTIQRTQQEDSAVYLCASSLGGTGGQAFFGQGTRLTVV.

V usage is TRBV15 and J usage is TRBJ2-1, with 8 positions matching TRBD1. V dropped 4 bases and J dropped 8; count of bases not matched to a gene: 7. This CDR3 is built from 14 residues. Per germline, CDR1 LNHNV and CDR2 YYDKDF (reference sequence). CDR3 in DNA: TGTGCCACCAGCACAGGACAGGGAGTCTATGAGCAGTTCTTC. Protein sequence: CATSTGQGVYEQFF.

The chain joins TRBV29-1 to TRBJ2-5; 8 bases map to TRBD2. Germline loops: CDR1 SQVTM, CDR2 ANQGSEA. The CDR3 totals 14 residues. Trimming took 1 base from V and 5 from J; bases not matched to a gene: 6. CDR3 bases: TGCAGCGTTGAAGTGGACGGGAGGGGGGAGACCCAGTACTTC. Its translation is CSVEVDGRGETQYF.

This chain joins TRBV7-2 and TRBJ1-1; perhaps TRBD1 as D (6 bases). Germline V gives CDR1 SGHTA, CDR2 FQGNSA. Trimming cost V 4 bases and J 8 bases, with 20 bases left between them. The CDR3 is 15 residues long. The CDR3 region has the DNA TGTGCCAGCAGCTCTCATGACAGGCCCCGATGGGAAGCTTTCTTT. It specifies CASSSHDRPRWEAFF.

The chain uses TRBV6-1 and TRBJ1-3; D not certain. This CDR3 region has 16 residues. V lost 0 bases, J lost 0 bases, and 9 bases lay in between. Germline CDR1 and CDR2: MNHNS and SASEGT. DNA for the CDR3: TGTGCCAGCAGTGAAGCAGACGGGTTCTCTGGAAACACCATATATTTT. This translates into CASSEADGFSGNTIYF.

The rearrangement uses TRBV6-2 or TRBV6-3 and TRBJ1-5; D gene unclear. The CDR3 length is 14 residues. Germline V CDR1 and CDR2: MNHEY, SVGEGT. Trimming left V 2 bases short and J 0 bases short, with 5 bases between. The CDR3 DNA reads TGTGCCAGCAGTTACAGTTCTAGCAATCAGCCCCAGCATTTT. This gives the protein CASSYSSSNQPQHF.

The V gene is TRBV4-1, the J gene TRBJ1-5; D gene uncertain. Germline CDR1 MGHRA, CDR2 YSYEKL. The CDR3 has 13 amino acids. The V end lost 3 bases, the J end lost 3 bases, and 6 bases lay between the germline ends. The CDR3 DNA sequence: TGCGCCAGCAGCCAGAACGCCAATCAGCCCCAGCATTTT. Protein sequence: CASSQNANQPQHF.

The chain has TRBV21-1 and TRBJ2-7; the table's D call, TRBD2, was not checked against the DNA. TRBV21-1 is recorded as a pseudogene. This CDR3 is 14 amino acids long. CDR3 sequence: CASSNRGAFYEQYF. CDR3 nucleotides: TGTGCCAGCAGCAACCGGGGGGCGTTCTACGAGCAGTACTTC.

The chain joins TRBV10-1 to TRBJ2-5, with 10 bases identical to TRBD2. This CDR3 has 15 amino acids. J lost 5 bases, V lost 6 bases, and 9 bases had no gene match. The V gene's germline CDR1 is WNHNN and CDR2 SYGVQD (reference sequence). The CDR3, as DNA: TGCGCCAGCAGCCTTAGCGGGGGGCCGGCGGAGACCCAGTACTTC. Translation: CASSLSGGPAETQYF.

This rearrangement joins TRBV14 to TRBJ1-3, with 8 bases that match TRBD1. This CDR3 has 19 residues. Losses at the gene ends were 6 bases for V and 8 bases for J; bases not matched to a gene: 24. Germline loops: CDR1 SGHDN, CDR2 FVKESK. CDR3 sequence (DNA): TGTGCCAGCAGTACCCACGGCACAGGGGGGAAAATCGGATGGGACACCATATATTTT. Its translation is CASSTHGTGGKIGWDTIYF.

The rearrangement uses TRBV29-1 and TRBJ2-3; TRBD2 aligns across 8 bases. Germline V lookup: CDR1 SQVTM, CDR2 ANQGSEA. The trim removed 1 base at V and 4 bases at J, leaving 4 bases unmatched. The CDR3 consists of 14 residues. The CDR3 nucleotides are TGCAGCGTTGAAGCGGGAGGGCGGCCAGATACGCAGTATTTT. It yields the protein CSVEAGGRPDTQYF.

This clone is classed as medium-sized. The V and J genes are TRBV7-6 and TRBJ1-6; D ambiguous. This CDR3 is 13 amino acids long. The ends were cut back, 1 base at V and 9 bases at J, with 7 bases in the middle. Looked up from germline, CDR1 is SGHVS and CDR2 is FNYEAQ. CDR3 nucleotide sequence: TGTGCCAGCAGCTTAGAGATAGGTTCACCCCTCCACTTT. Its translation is CASSLEIGSPLHF.